This T cell receptor beta chain is from a study of Ad26.COV2.S vaccination and SARS-CoV-2 variants (dated by TCRdb to 2020 to 2023). For context, the study as a whole: Vaccine-arm donors were drawn from COV1001, a multicentre, randomized, double-blind, placebo-controlled phase I-IIa trial of Ad26.COV2.S in healthy adults. Dosing of Ad26.COV2.S was intramuscular, at either 5x10^10 or 1x10^11 viral particles, delivered as one shot or as two shots spaced 56 days apart. Sequencing of the TCRbeta repertoire served to evaluate the specificity and breadth of SARS-CoV-2-reactive T cell receptors following Ad26.COV2.S vaccination. Investigators did not know the trial group allocation while performing experiments and assessing outcomes. The TCR-sequenced set comprised approximately 32 samples: around 20 Ad26.COV2.S vaccine recipients, 5 placebo recipients and 8 SARS-CoV-2 convalescent individuals. Trial participants were randomized into five groups of five: low-dose or high-dose Ad26.COV2.S given once or twice, or placebo on both occasions.

The treatment or condition label on this specimen signifies: roughly 20 received Ad26.COV2.S at low or high dose, single or two shots; 5 received placebo; per-sample allocation not given. For vaccine and placebo recipients, repertoires were sequenced using samples collected on day 63 after the first injection. Between 29 July and 7 August 2020, Cohort 1b enrolled about 27 adults aged 18-55 years at one site in Boston, USA. As a vaccine, Ad26.COV2.S was a replication-incompetent adenovirus type 26 vector that expressed a prefusion-stabilized SARS-CoV-2 spike protein derived from the original Wuhan strain. V and J are trimmed by 5 bases and 3 bases, and the gene matches miss 3 bases of the junction. The CDR3 contains 15 residues, cysteine and phenylalanine counted. The kept DNA is CDR3 alone, 45 bases in frame from the first base. The germline V gene (reference sequence) specifies MNHEY as CDR1 and SMNVEV as CDR2.

What the authors observed across the whole study: Vaccine and placebo recipients had comparable non-spike TCR breadth, which fits with the vaccine containing only spike. According to the authors, total T cell responses may have been underestimated by the TCR breadth and depth analyses. The study was not powered for comparison of responses between vaccine doses or regimens. Substantial breadth of spike-specific CD8+ and CD4+ T cell responses was reported after vaccination. Higher spike-specific TCR breadth was observed in Ad26.COV2.S recipients than in placebo recipients (P = 0.0014).

The immunoSEQ Assay was used to sequence TCRbeta CDR3 regions. After extraction, genomic DNA underwent amplification by bias-controlled multiplex PCR, followed by high-throughput sequencing. As for the original processing: To quantify the absolute abundance of every unique TCRbeta CDR3 region, sequences were collapsed and filtered. T cell fraction was estimated by normalization of TCRbeta template counts to usable DNA, with usable DNA being measured through amplification of reference genes present in all nucleated cells. Repertoire TCRs were annotated as SARS-CoV-2-specific when V gene, CDR3 amino acid sequence and J gene were exactly matched to a known reactive TCR set. The reference SARS-CoV-2 TCR set was derived from MIRA and filtered for enrichment in COVID-19-positive ImmuneCODE repertoires, a step that removed public or cross-reactive TCRs. Using the MIRA antigens, annotated TCRs were further analysed by specific ORF or by position within an ORF. Breadth was defined as annotated unique rearrangements over total unique productive rearrangements; depth was the summed frequency of those rearrangements. Group comparisons of TCR breadth used two-sided Wilcoxon rank-sum tests. TCRdb's version of the immuneACCESS table is confined to in-frame rearrangements and falls short of the full clone set. An unresolved V gene accounts for under half of the shortfall where checked; the remainder is of unknown origin. V and J calls and clone size come straight from that table; D and trimming were deduced from the DNA. Present in this sample are about 350,000 clones, roughly 84% of which were seen just once. About 3% of the sample rests with the top ten.

This clone was picked up one time. Its antigen specificity is not known. The sample holds no much larger clone one base away, and base qualities are not on file. The sample was peripheral blood, taken in a trial of Ad26.COV2.S vaccine versus placebo. The chain joins TRBV27 to TRBJ2-1; 11 middle bases align to TRBD2. The TCR originated in a person aged 18-65 years who received the Ad26.COV2.S COVID-19 vaccine or a placebo. The CDR3 protein sequence reads: CASSPGTSGYNEQFF. DNA sequence: TGTGCCAGCAGTCCCGGGACTAGCGGCTACAATGAGCAGTTCTTC.